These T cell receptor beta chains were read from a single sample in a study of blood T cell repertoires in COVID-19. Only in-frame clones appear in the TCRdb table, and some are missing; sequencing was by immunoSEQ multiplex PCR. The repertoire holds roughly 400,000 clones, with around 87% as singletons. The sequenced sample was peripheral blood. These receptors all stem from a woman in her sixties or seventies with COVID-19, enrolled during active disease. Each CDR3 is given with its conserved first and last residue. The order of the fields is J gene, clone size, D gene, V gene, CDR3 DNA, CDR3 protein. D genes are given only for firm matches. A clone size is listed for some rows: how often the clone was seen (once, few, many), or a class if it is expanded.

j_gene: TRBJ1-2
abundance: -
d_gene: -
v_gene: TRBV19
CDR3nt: TGTGCCAGTAGTATGCTGGGGCATGGCTACACCTTC
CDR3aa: CASSMLGHGYTF

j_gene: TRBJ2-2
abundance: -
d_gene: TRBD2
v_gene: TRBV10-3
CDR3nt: TGTGCCAGCGGGACTAGCGGGGGCCACACCGGGGAGCTGTTTTTT
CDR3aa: CASGTSGGHTGELFF

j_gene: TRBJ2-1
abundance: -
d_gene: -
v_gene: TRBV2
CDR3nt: TGTGCCAGCAGAGACGGGGTCTACAATGAGCAGTTCTTC
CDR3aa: CASRDGVYNEQFF

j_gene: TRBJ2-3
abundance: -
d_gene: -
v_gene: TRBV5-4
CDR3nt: TGTGCCAGCGGGGGGGCCCCCACAGATACGCAGTATTTT
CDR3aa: CASGGAPTDTQYF

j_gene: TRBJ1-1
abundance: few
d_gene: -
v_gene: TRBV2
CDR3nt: TGTGCCAGCACGGGTTTCACTGAAGCTTTCTTT
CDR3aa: CASTGFTEAFF

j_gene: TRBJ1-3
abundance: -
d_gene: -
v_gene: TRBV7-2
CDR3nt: TGTGCCAGCAGCCAACAGGGATACGGAAACACCATATATTTT
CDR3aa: CASSQQGYGNTIYF

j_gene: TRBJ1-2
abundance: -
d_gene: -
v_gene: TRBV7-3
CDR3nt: TGTGCCAGCAGCCTCCATGGAGGCTATGGCTACACCTTC
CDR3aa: CASSLHGGYGYTF

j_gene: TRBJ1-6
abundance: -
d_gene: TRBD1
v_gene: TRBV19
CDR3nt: TGTGCCACCGTACAGGGGTTGGGATCACCCCTCCACTTT
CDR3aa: CATVQGLGSPLHF

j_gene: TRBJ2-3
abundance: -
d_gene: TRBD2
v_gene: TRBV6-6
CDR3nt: TGTGCCAGCAGTTACCCCCCTGGCGGGGGGGCTGACACGCAGTATTTT
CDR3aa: CASSYPPGGGADTQYF

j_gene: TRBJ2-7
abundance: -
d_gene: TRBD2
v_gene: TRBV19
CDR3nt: TGTGCCAGTAGTCCGGGACTATCCCCTTCAGGCTCCTACGAGCAGTACTTC
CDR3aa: CASSPGLSPSGSYEQYF

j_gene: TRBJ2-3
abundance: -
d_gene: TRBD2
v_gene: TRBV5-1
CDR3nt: TGCGCCAGCAGCTTTTCTCTAGCGGGGGCCTATACGCAGTATTTT
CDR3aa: CASSFSLAGAYTQYF

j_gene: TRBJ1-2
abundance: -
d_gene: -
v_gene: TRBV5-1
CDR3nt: TGCGCCAGCAGCTTGGTCGCAGGCCCTGCAACCTATGGCTACACCTTC
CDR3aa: CASSLVAGPATYGYTF

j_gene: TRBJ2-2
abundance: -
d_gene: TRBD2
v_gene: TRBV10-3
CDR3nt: TGTGCCATCAGTGATGTCGGGGGGGGTACCGGGGAGCTGTTTTTT
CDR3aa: CAISDVGGGTGELFF

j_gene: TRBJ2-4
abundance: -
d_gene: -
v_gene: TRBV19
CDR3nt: TGTGCCAGTAGCCCTCCTTGGGGGGACATTCAGTACTTC
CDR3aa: CASSPPWGDIQYF

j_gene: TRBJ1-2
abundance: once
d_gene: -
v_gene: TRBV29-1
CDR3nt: TGCAGCGTTGATGGGGGTCGGGGGGACGGCTACACCTTC
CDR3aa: CSVDGGRGDGYTF

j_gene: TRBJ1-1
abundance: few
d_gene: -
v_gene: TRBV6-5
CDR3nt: TGTGCCAGCAGTTACACGAGACAGGCGAACACTGAAGCTTTCTTT
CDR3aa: CASSYTRQANTEAFF

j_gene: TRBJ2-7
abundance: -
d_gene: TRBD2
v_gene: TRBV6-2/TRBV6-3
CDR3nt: TGTGCCAGCAGTTACTCGGCCCTAGCGGGGGCCCCTTCCTACGAGCAGTACTTC
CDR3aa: CASSYSALAGAPSYEQYF

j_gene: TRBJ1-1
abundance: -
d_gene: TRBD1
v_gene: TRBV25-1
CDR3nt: TGTGCCAGCAGTGCACAGGGGGGGCCTGAAGCTTTCTTT
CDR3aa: CASSAQGGPEAFF

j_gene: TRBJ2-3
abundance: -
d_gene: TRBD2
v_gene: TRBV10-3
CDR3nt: TGTGCCACCCTAGCGGGGAGCACAGATACGCAGTATTTT
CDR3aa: CATLAGSTDTQYF

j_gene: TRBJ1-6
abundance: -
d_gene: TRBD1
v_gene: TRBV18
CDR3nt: TGTGCCAGCTCACCTCTGACAGGGTTAGATTCACCCCTCCACTTT
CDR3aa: CASSPLTGLDSPLHF

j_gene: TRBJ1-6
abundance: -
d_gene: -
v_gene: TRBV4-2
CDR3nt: TGTGCCAGCAGCCAAGGTCGGTCTCAAGATAATTCACCCCTCCACTTT
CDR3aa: CASSQGRSQDNSPLHF

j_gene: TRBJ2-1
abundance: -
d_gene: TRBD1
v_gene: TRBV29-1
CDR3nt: TGCAGCGTTGACTCCGCGACAGGGGTCAATGAGCAGTTCTTC
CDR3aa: CSVDSATGVNEQFF

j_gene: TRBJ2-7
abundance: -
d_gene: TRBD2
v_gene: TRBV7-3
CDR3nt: TGTGCCAGCAGCTTAAACCCAGCGGGGTTGGGGGAGCAGTACTTC
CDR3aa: CASSLNPAGLGEQYF

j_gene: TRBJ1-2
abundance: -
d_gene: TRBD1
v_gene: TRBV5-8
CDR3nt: TGTGCCAGCAGACACAGGGGGCGCGGCTATGGCTACACCTTC
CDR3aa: CASRHRGRGYGYTF

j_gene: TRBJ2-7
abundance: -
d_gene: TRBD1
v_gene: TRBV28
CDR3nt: TGTGCCAGTTCCCAATGGACAGGGGGAGGCTACGAGCAGTACTTC
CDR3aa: CASSQWTGGGYEQYF

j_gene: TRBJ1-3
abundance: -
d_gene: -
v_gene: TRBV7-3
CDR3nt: TGTGCCAGCAGCTTGACAGGAGGAGGAGGAAACACCATATATTTT
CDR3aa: CASSLTGGGGNTIYF

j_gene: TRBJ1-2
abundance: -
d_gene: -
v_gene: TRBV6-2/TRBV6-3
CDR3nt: TGTGCCAGCAGTTACGGGCCCCGGGGCTACACCTTC
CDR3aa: CASSYGPRGYTF

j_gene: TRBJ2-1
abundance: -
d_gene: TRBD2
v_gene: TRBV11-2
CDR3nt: TGTGCCAGCAGCTGGCAGCGGGGGTACAATGAGCAGTTCTTC
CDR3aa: CASSWQRGYNEQFF

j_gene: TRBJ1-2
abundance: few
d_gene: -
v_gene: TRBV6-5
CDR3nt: TGTGCCAGCAGTTACTCGAGAGGGCAATCCTATGGCTACACCTTC
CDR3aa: CASSYSRGQSYGYTF

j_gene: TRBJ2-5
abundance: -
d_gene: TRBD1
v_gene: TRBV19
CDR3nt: TGTGCCAGTAGCTGGAGGAGGGGACAGGGTAGAGAAGAGACCCAGTACTTC
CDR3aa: CASSWRRGQGREETQYF

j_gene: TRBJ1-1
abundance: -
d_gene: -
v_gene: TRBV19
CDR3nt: TGTGCCAGTAGTGTTGGAACAGTCGAAGCTTTCTTT
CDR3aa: CASSVGTVEAFF

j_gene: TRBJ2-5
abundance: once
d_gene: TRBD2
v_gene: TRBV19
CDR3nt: TGTGCCAGTAGTGCTACCGTAGCGGGGGGGCCTTGGGAGACCCAGTACTTC
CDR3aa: CASSATVAGGPWETQYF

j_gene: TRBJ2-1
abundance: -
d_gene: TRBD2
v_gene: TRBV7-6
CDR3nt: TGTGCCAGCAGCTCGACTAGCGGGGGGGCCTTTGCCTACAATGAGCAGTTCTTC
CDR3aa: CASSSTSGGAFAYNEQFF

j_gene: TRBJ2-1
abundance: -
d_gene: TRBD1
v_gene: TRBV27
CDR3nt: TGTGCCAGCAGTCGGTACAAGCCGGGACAGGGCCATGAGCAGTTCTTC
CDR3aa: CASSRYKPGQGHEQFF

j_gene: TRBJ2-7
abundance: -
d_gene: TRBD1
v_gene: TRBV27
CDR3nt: TGTGCCAGCAAACCGGGACAGGGAAAGATAAACGAGCAGTACTTC
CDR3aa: CASKPGQGKINEQYF

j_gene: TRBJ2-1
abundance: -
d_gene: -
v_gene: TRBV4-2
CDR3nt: TGTGCCAGCAGCCAAGATCGGGCTAGGACTCGAAATGAGCAGTTCTTC
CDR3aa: CASSQDRARTRNEQFF

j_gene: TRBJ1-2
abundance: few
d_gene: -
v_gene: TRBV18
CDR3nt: TGTGCCAGCTCACCACAGGAGGACTATGGCTACACCTTC
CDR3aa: CASSPQEDYGYTF

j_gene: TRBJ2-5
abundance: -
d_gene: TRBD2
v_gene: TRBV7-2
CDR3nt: TGTGCCAGCAGCTTAGGTGGTTCGGGGGGGAGTGTAGAGACCCAGTACTTC
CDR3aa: CASSLGGSGGSVETQYF

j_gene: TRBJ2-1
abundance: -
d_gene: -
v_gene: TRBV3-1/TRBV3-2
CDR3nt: TGTGCCAGCAGCTCGCGGACATCCCCGGAGTTCTTC
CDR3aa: CASSSRTSPEFF

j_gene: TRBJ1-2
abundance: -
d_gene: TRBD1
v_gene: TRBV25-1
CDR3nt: TGTGCCAGCAGTGGTGGGGACAGTACTACCTATGGCTACACCTTC
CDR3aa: CASSGGDSTTYGYTF

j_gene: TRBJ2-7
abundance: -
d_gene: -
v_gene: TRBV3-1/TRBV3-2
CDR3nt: TGTGCCAGCAGCCTAAAGGGGGGGAGGGACGAGCAGTACTTC
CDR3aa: CASSLKGGRDEQYF

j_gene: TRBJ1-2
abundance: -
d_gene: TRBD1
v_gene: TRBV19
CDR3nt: TGTGCCAGTAGTATCCCCGGACAGGGGATCTATGGCTACACCTTC
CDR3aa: CASSIPGQGIYGYTF

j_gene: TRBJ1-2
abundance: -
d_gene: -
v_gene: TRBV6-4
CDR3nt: TGTGCCAGCAGTGCAGGAACGGCTAACTATGGCTACACCTTC
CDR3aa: CASSAGTANYGYTF

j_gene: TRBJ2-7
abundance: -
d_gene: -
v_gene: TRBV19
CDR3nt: TGTGCCAGTAGTTTGGTGTTAGCTTACGAGCAGTACTTC
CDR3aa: CASSLVLAYEQYF

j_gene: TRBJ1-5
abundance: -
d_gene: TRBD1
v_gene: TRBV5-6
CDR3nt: TGTGCCAGCAGCTTGGGGGACAGGGGGTCCCAGCCCCAGCATTTT
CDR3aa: CASSLGDRGSQPQHF

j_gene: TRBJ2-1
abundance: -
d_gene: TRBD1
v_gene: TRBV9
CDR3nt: TGTGCCAGCAGCGTAGAGGGGGCGGCGTACAATGAGCAGTTCTTC
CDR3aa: CASSVEGAAYNEQFF

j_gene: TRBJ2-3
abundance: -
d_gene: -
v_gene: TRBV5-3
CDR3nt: TGTGCCAGAACCACGGGTGTAGCAGATACGCAGTATTTT
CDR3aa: CARTTGVADTQYF